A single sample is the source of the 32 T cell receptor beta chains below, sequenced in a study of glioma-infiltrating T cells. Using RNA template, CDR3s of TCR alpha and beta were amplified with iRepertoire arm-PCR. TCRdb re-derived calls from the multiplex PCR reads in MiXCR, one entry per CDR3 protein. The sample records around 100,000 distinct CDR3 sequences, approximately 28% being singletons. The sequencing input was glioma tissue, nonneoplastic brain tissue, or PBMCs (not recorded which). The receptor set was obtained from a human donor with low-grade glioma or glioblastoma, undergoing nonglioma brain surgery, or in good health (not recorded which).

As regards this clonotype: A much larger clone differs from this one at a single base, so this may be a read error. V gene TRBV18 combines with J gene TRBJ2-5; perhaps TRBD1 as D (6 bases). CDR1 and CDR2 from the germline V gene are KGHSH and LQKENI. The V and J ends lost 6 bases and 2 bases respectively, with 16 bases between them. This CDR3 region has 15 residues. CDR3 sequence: CASSLQGRRQETQYF. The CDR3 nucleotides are TGTGCCAGCTCTCTACAGGGTAGAAGGCAAGAGACCCAGTACTTC.

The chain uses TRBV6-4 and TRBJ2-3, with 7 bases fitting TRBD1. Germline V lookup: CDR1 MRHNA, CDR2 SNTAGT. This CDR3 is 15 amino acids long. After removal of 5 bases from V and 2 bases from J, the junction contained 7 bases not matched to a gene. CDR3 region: CASSKGGRTTDTQYF. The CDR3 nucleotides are TGTGCCAGCAGTAAAGGGGGCCGGACCACAGATACGCAGTATTTT.

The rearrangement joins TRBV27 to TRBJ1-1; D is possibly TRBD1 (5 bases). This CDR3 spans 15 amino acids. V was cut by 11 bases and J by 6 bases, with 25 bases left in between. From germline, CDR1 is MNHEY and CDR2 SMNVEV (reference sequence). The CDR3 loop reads CAVIPGGAGGSEAFF. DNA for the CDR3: TGTGCCGTAATCCCCGGCGGGGCTGGGGGGTCTGAAGCTTTCTTT.

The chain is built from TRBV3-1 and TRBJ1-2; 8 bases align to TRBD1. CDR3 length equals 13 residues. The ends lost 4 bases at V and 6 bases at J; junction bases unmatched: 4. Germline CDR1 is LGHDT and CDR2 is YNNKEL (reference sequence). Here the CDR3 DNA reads TGTGCCAGCAGCCGGACAGGGCTGGATGGCTACACCTTC. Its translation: CASSRTGLDGYTF.

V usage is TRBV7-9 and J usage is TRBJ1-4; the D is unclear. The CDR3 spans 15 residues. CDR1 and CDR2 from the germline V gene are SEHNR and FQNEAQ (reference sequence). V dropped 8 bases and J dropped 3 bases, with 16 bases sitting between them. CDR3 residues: CASGQDLTANEKLFF. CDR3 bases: TGTGCCAGCGGCCAGGATCTAACTGCTAATGAAAAACTGTTTTTT.

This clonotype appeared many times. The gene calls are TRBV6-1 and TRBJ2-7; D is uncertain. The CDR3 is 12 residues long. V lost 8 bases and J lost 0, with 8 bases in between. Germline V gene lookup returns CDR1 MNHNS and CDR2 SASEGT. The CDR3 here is CASSSDSYEQYF. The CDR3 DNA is TGTGCCAGCTCATCGGACTCCTACGAGCAGTACTTC.

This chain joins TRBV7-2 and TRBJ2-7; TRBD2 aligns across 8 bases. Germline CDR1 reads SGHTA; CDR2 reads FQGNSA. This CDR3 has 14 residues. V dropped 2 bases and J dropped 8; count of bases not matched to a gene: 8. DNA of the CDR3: TGTGCCAGCAGCTTACCGACTAGCGCGGAAAAGCAGTACTTC. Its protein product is CASSLPTSAEKQYF.

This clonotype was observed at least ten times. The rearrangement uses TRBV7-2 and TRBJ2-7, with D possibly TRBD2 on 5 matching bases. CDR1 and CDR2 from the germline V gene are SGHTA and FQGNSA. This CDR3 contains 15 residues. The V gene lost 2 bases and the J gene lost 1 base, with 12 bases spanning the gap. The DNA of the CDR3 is TGTGCCAGCAGCTTAAGATTCCCGGGATCCTACGAGCAGTACTTC. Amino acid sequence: CASSLRFPGSYEQYF.

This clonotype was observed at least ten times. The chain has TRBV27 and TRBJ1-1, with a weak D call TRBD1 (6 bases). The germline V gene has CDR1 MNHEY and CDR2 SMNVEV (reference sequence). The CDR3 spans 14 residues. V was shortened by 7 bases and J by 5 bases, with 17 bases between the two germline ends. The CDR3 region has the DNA TGTGCCAGCAAAGTTGGGGGGGCTGAAACTGAAGCTTTCTTT. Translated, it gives CASKVGGAETEAFF.

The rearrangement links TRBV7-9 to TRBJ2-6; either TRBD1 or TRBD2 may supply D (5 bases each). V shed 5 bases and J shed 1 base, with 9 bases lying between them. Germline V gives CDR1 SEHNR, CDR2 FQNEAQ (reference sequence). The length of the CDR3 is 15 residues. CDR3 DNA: TGTGCCAGCAGCCTCAGGGAGTCTGGGGCCAACGTCCTGACTTTC. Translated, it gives CASSLRESGANVLTF.

The CDR3 nucleotides are TGTGCCAGTAAAAGGGTGGACACTGAAGCTTTCTTT. This codes for CASKRVDTEAFF. The rearrangement uses TRBV19 and TRBJ1-1; D gene unclear. Germline lookup yields CDR1 LNHDA and CDR2 SQIVND (reference sequence). V dropped 7 bases and J dropped 3 bases, with 9 bases sitting between them. The CDR3 consists of 12 residues.

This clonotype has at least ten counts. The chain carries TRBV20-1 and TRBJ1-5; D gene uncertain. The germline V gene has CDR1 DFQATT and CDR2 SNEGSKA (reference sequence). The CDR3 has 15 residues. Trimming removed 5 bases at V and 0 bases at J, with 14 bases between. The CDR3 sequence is CSAGPGFDSNQPQHF. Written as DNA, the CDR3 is TGCAGTGCTGGACCCGGATTTGATAGCAATCAGCCCCAGCATTTT.

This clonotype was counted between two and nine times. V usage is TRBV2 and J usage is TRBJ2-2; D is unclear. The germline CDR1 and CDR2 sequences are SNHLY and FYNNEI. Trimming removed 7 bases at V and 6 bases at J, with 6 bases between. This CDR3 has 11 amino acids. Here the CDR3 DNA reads TGTGCCAGCACTACCCCCGGGGAGCTGTTTTTT. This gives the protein CASTTPGELFF.

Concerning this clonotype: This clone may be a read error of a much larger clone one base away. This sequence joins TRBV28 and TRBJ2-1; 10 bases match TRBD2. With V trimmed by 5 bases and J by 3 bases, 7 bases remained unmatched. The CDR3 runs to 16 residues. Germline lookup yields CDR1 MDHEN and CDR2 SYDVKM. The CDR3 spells CASSTLAGVHYNEQFF. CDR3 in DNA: TGTGCCAGCAGTACTCTAGCGGGGGTTCACTACAATGAGCAGTTCTTC.

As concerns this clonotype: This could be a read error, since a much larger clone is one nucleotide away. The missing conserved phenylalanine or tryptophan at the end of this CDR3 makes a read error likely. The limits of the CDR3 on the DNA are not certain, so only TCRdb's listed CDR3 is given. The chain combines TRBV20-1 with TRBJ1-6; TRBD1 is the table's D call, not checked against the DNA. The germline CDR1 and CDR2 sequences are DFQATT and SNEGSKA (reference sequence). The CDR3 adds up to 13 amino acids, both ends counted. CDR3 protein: CSARGQGQVKVHS.

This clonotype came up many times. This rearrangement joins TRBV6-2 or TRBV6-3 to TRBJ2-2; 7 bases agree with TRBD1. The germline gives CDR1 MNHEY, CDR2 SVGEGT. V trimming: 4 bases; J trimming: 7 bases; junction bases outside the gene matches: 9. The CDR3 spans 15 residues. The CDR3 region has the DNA TGTGCCAGCAGTTTGGACAGGCTGATGGGCGGGGAGCTGTTTTTT. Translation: CASSLDRLMGGELFF.

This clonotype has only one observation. CDR3 residues: CASGRVSGANVLTF. CDR3 bases: TGTGCCAGCGGACGGGTCTCTGGGGCCAACGTCCTGACTTTC. V is TRBV2 and J is TRBJ2-6; D not certain. The V end was cut by 8 bases, the J end by 0 bases, with 8 bases between. The germline gives CDR1 SNHLY, CDR2 FYNNEI. This CDR3 is 14 amino acids long. The full variable domain, with the rest looked up from reference TRBV2 and TRBJ2-6, is EPEVTQTPSHQVTQMGQEVILRCVPISNHLYFYWYRQILGQKVEFLVSFYNNEISEKSEIFDDQFSVERPDGSNFTLKIRSTKLEDSAMYFCASGRVSGANVLTFGAGSRLTVL.

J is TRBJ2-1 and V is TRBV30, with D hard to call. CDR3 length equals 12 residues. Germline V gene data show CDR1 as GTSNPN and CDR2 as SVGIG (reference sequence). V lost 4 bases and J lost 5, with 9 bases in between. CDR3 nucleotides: TGTGCCTGGACCCGATATAACAATGAGCAGTTCTTC. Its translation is CAWTRYNNEQFF.

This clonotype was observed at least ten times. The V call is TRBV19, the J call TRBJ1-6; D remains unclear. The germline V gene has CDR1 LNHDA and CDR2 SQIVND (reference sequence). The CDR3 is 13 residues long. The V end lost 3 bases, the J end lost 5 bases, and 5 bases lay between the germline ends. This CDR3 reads CASSIGNNSPLHF. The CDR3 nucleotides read TGTGCCAGTAGTATTGGAAATAATTCACCCCTCCACTTT. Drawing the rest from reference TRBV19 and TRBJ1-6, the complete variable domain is DGGITQSPKYLFRKEGQNVTLSCEQNLNHDAMYWYRQDPGQGLRLIYYSQIVNDFQKGDIAEGYSVSREKKESFPLTVTSAQKNPTAFYLCASSIGNNSPLHFGNGTRLTVT.

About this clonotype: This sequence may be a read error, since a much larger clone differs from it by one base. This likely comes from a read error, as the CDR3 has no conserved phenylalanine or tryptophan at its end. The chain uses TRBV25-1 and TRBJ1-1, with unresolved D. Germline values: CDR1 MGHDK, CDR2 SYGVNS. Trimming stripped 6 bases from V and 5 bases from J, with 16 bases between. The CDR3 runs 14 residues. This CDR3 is CASRPSGTGTEAFS. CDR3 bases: TGTGCCAGCAGACCTTCAGGTACGGGTACTGAAGCTTTCTCT.

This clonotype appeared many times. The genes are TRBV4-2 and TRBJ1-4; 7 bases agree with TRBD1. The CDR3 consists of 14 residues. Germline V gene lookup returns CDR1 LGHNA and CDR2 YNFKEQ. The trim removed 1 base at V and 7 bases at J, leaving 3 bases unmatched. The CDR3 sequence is CASSQGQGREKLFF. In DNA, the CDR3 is TGTGCCAGCAGCCAAGGACAGGGTCGTGAAAAACTGTTTTTT.

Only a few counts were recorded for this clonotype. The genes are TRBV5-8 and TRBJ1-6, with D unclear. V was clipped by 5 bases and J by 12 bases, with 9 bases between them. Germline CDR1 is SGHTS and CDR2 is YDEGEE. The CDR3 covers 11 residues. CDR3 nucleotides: TGTGCCAGCAGGGATGATGGACCCCTCCACTTT. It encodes CASRDDGPLHF.

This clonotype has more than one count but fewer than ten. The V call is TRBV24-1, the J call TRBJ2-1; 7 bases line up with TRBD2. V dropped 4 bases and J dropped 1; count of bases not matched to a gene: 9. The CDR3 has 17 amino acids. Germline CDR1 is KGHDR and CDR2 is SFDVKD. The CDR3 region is CATSEFKPGGSYNEQFF. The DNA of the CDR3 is TGTGCCACCAGTGAGTTCAAACCGGGGGGTTCCTACAATGAGCAGTTCTTC.

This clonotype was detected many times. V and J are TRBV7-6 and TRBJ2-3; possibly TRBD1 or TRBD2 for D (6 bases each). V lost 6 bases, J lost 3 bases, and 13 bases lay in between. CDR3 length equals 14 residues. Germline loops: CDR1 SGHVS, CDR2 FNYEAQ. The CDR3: CASSYQGRTDTQYF. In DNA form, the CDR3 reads TGTGCCAGCAGTTATCAGGGGAGGACAGATACGCAGTATTTT.

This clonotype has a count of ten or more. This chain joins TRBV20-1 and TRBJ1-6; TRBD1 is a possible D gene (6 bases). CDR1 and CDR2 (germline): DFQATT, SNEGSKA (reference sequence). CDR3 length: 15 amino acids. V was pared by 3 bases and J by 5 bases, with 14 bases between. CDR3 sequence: CSARETGHNNSPLHF. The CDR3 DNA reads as TGCAGTGCTAGGGAAACGGGACATAATAATTCACCCCTCCACTTT.

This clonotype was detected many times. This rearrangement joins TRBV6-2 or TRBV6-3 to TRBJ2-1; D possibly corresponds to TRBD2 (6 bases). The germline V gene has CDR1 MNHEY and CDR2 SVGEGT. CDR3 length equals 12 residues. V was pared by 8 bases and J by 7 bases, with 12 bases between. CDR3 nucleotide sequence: TGTGCCAGCCGGGAGATCGATAATGAGCAGTTCTTC. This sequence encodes CASREIDNEQFF.

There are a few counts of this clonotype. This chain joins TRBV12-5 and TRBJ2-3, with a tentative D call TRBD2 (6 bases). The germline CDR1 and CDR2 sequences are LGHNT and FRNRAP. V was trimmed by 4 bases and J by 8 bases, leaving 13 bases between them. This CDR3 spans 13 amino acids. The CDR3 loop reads CASGSPSRGTQYF. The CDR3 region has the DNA TGTGCTAGTGGTTCCCCCTCGCGGGGTACGCAGTATTTT.

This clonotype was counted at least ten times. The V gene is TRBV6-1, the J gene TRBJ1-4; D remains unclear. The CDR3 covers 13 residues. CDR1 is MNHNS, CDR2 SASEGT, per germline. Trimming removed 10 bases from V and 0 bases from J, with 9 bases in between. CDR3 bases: TGTGCCATCCCCTACGCAACTAATGAAAAACTGTTTTTT. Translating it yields CAIPYATNEKLFF.

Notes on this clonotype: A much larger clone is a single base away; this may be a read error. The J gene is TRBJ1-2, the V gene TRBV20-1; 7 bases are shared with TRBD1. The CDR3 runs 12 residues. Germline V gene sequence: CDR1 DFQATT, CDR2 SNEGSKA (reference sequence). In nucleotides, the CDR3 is TGCGGTGCTAGACAGGGTGGCGATGGCTACACCTTC. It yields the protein CGARQGGDGYTF.

The CDR3 sequence: CSVAVLAGGNNEQFF. Written as DNA, the CDR3 is TGCAGCGTTGCGGTCCTAGCGGGGGGAAACAATGAGCAGTTCTTC. The chain has TRBV29-1 and TRBJ2-1; 11 positions match TRBD2. V lost 4 bases and J lost 5; bases outside the gene matches: 7. The CDR3 has 15 amino acids. Germline CDR1 is SQVTM and CDR2 is ANQGSEA.

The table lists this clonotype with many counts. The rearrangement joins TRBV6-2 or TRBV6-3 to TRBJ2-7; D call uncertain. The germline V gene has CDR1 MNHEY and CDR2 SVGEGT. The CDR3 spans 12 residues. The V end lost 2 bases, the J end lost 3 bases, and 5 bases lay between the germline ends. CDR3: CASSYDRYEQYF. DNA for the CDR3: TGTGCCAGCAGTTACGATCGCTACGAGCAGTACTTC.

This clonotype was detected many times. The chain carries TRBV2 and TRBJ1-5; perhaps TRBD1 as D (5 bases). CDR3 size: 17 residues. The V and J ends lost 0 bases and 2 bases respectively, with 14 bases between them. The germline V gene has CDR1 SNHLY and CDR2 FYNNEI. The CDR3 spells CASSEAQGRGGNQPQHF. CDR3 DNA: TGTGCCAGCAGTGAAGCGCAAGGGCGAGGGGGCAATCAGCCCCAGCATTTT. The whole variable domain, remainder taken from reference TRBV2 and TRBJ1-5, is EPEVTQTPSHQVTQMGQEVILRCVPISNHLYFYWYRQILGQKVEFLVSFYNNEISEKSEIFDDQFSVERPDGSNFTLKIRSTKLEDSAMYFCASSEAQGRGGNQPQHFGDGTRLSIL.